The clone carrying this T cell receptor beta chain was observed many times. The antigen remains undetermined. These data are taken from a study of T cell repertoires in cytomegalovirus infection. Study-wide context: Indicated by public TCR beta signatures were CMV infection and matching HLA type.

Germline V gene data show CDR1 as MNHNS and CDR2 as SASEGT. The junction had 10 bases not matched to a gene; V was cut back by 7 bases and J by 4 bases. CDR3 length: 15 residues. Points from the study as a whole: Identification of carriers of CMV plus the relevant HLA was performed using cumulative public TCR beta family frequency. Clonotypes of TCR beta that were HLA-C-restricted and CMV-specific dominated the ex vivo response.

TCRdb recomputed calls from the reads with MiXCR, one row per CDR3 protein. Here the sample spans about half a million distinct CDR3 sequences, around a third being singletons. The sequenced sample was cultured PBMCs, obtained from culture after CMV antigen stimulation. The receptor was derived from a human donor in good health (CMV status not recorded). Some clones in this sample may be carry-over from other donors' samples. V is TRBV6-1 and J is TRBJ2-7; 10 nucleotides match TRBD1. In DNA, the CDR3 is TGTGCCAGCAAGTTGGCCTGGGGACAGGGGTACGAGCAGTACGTC. Amino acid sequence: CASKLAWGQGYEQYV.